The rows below give T cell receptor beta chains drawn from one sample of a study of shared clonotypes between healthy human individuals. Assay: immunoSEQ multiplex PCR; the TCRdb copy retains only in-frame clones and omits some. The top ten hold more than 1.5% of the sample, which has about 2.2 million clones, 85% to 95% seen once. Sequenced: naive CD8+ T cells from PBMCs. The receptors here all came from a man between 18 and 35 years old in good health. Some clones in this sample may be carry-over from other donors' samples. Each CDR3 is given with its conserved first and last residue. The D gene is left open where the match is weak. Size is stated for part of the rows, as once, few or many counts, or as a class when the clone is expanded.

CDR3 protein: CASSSVAGSYEQYF; CDR3 DNA: TGTGCCAGCAGTTCGGTAGCGGGGTCCTACGAGCAGTACTTC; clone size: -; V gene: TRBV28; J gene: TRBJ2-7; D gene: TRBD2
CDR3 protein: CVSSYFGRDNEKLFF; CDR3 DNA: TGTGTCAGCAGTTATTTCGGCAGGGATAATGAAAAACTGTTTTTT; clone size: -; V gene: TRBV6-5; J gene: TRBJ1-4; D gene: -
CDR3 protein: CASSDRGGVPYF; CDR3 DNA: TGTGCCAGCAGTGATAGGGGGGGAGTACCGTATTTT; clone size: -; V gene: TRBV28; J gene: TRBJ2-3; D gene: -
CDR3 protein: CASSSKQGNYGYTF; CDR3 DNA: TGTGCCAGCAGTTCCAAACAGGGGAACTATGGCTACACCTTC; clone size: -; V gene: TRBV27; J gene: TRBJ1-2; D gene: TRBD1
CDR3 protein: CASSPLPGEGGYTF; CDR3 DNA: TGTGCCAGCAGCCCCCTACCAGGGGAGGGTGGCTACACCTTC; clone size: -; V gene: TRBV9; J gene: TRBJ1-2; D gene: -
CDR3 protein: CASSLRTGWYEQYF; CDR3 DNA: TGTGCCAGCAGTTTAAGGACAGGGTGGTACGAGCAGTACTTC; clone size: -; V gene: TRBV27; J gene: TRBJ2-7; D gene: TRBD1
CDR3 protein: CASSPAGGSFSSYNEQFF; CDR3 DNA: TGTGCCAGCAGCCCAGCGGGAGGGTCCTTCAGCTCCTACAATGAGCAGTTCTTC; clone size: -; V gene: TRBV7-6; J gene: TRBJ2-1; D gene: TRBD2
CDR3 protein: CASSERLAGTIYEQYF; CDR3 DNA: TGTGCCAGCAGCGAGCGCCTAGCGGGAACCATCTACGAGCAGTACTTC; clone size: -; V gene: TRBV5-4; J gene: TRBJ2-7; D gene: TRBD2
CDR3 protein: CASSPWMGDEAFF; CDR3 DNA: TGTGCCAGCAGCCCGTGGATGGGGGATGAAGCTTTCTTT; clone size: -; V gene: TRBV7-9; J gene: TRBJ1-1; D gene: -
CDR3 protein: CASSLALGGANYGYTF; CDR3 DNA: TGCGCCAGCAGCTTGGCCCTGGGGGGGGCGAACTATGGCTACACCTTC; clone size: -; V gene: TRBV5-1; J gene: TRBJ1-2; D gene: -
CDR3 protein: CASSLGPAGGYNEQFF; CDR3 DNA: TGTGCCAGCAGCTTAGGCCCAGCGGGAGGGTACAATGAGCAGTTCTTC; clone size: -; V gene: TRBV7-9; J gene: TRBJ2-1; D gene: TRBD2
CDR3 protein: CASSTGDLSYEQYF; CDR3 DNA: TGTGCCAGCAGTACAGGGGACCTCTCCTACGAGCAGTACTTC; clone size: -; V gene: TRBV6-6; J gene: TRBJ2-7; D gene: TRBD1
CDR3 protein: CAISETRTGGERLSYEQYF; CDR3 DNA: TGTGCCATCAGTGAGACTAGGACAGGCGGCGAGAGATTGTCCTACGAGCAGTACTTC; clone size: -; V gene: TRBV10-3; J gene: TRBJ2-7; D gene: TRBD1
CDR3 protein: CASSLQGFSAYEQYF; CDR3 DNA: TGTGCCAGCAGCCTACAGGGGTTCTCGGCCTACGAGCAGTACTTC; clone size: -; V gene: TRBV7-8; J gene: TRBJ2-7; D gene: TRBD1
CDR3 protein: CASSTRTGENTGELFF; CDR3 DNA: TGTGCCAGTAGTACCCGGACAGGGGAGAACACCGGGGAGCTGTTTTTT; clone size: -; V gene: TRBV19; J gene: TRBJ2-2; D gene: TRBD1
CDR3 protein: CASTGGAGFDEQYF; CDR3 DNA: TGCGCCAGCACGGGGGGGGCGGGTTTCGACGAGCAGTACTTC; clone size: -; V gene: TRBV10-2; J gene: TRBJ2-7; D gene: TRBD2
CDR3 protein: CASSLTGFSNQPQHF; CDR3 DNA: TGTGCCAGCAGTCTGACAGGTTTTAGCAATCAGCCCCAGCATTTT; clone size: once; V gene: TRBV27; J gene: TRBJ1-5; D gene: -
CDR3 protein: CASSLWREGQGETQYF; CDR3 DNA: TGTGCCAGCAGCTTATGGCGGGAGGGCCAAGGAGAGACCCAGTACTTC; clone size: -; V gene: TRBV11-2; J gene: TRBJ2-5; D gene: TRBD2
CDR3 protein: CASSEGGRVSGNTIYF; CDR3 DNA: TGTGCCAGCAGTGAGGGGGGGCGCGTCTCTGGAAACACCATATATTTT; clone size: once; V gene: TRBV6-1; J gene: TRBJ1-3; D gene: -
CDR3 protein: CASPVGASSNTEAFF; CDR3 DNA: TGTGCCAGCCCGGTAGGGGCGAGTTCGAACACTGAAGCTTTCTTT; clone size: -; V gene: TRBV28; J gene: TRBJ1-1; D gene: -
CDR3 protein: CASSGPGLAIHEQYF; CDR3 DNA: TGTGCCAGCAGTGGACCGGGACTAGCGATCCACGAGCAGTACTTC; clone size: -; V gene: TRBV13; J gene: TRBJ2-7; D gene: TRBD2
CDR3 protein: CASSGDTANEKLFF; CDR3 DNA: TGTGCCAGCAGCGGGGACACAGCTAATGAAAAACTGTTTTTT; clone size: -; V gene: TRBV5-4; J gene: TRBJ1-4; D gene: -
CDR3 protein: CASSIDLEGTEAFF; CDR3 DNA: TGTGCCAGTAGTATAGATCTGGAGGGCACTGAAGCTTTCTTT; clone size: -; V gene: TRBV19; J gene: TRBJ1-1; D gene: -
CDR3 protein: CASSLTGSQANVLTF; CDR3 DNA: TGTGCCAGCAGCTTAACCGGGTCCCAGGCCAACGTCCTGACTTTC; clone size: once; V gene: TRBV9; J gene: TRBJ2-6; D gene: -
CDR3 protein: CASSVSTGKDQPQHF; CDR3 DNA: TGTGCCAGCAGCGTCTCGACAGGGAAAGACCAGCCCCAGCATTTT; clone size: few; V gene: TRBV9; J gene: TRBJ1-5; D gene: TRBD1
CDR3 protein: CASSAGRHVGANVLTF; CDR3 DNA: TGTGCCAGCAGCGCGGGACGACATGTAGGGGCCAACGTCCTGACTTTC; clone size: -; V gene: TRBV9; J gene: TRBJ2-6; D gene: -
CDR3 protein: CASSLLESGRNTGELFF; CDR3 DNA: TGTGCCAGCAGCCTGCTAGAAAGCGGGAGGAACACCGGGGAGCTGTTTTTT; clone size: -; V gene: TRBV5-4; J gene: TRBJ2-2; D gene: TRBD2
CDR3 protein: CAISESSARYEQYF; CDR3 DNA: TGTGCCATCAGTGAGTCTTCCGCGAGATACGAGCAGTACTTC; clone size: -; V gene: TRBV10-3; J gene: TRBJ2-7; D gene: -
CDR3 protein: CASSDSIGSGISGELFF; CDR3 DNA: TGTGCCAGCAGTGACTCGATTGGTAGCGGGATCTCCGGGGAGCTGTTTTTT; clone size: -; V gene: TRBV6-4; J gene: TRBJ2-2; D gene: TRBD2
CDR3 protein: CASTSGTVETQYF; CDR3 DNA: TGTGCCAGCACCTCCGGGACAGTTGAGACCCAGTACTTC; clone size: -; V gene: TRBV28; J gene: TRBJ2-5; D gene: TRBD1
CDR3 protein: CASSSRGRGEPQHF; CDR3 DNA: TGTGCCAGCAGTTCGCGCGGGCGGGGAGAGCCCCAGCATTTT; clone size: -; V gene: TRBV28; J gene: TRBJ1-5; D gene: -
CDR3 protein: CASSLHHFRGDTEAFF; CDR3 DNA: TGTGCCAGCAGCTTACATCATTTCAGGGGGGACACTGAAGCTTTCTTT; clone size: -; V gene: TRBV11-2; J gene: TRBJ1-1; D gene: TRBD1
CDR3 protein: CASRQRLAGGPLGSGELFF; CDR3 DNA: TGTGCCAGCAGGCAGAGGCTAGCGGGAGGCCCACTGGGGTCCGGGGAGCTGTTTTTT; clone size: -; V gene: TRBV7-2; J gene: TRBJ2-2; D gene: TRBD2
CDR3 protein: CASSSKLAGAADTQYF; CDR3 DNA: TGTGCCAGCAGCTCAAAGCTAGCGGGAGCGGCCGATACGCAGTATTTT; clone size: -; V gene: TRBV7-8; J gene: TRBJ2-3; D gene: TRBD2
CDR3 protein: CASSASGTGYEQYF; CDR3 DNA: TGTGCCAGCAGCGCGTCCGGGACGGGCTACGAGCAGTACTTC; clone size: -; V gene: TRBV7-6; J gene: TRBJ2-7; D gene: -
CDR3 protein: CASSAGHIRYEQYF; CDR3 DNA: TGTGCCAGCAGTGCGGGACACATACGCTACGAGCAGTACTTC; clone size: -; V gene: TRBV6-1; J gene: TRBJ2-7; D gene: -
CDR3 protein: CASSWGLGEFF; CDR3 DNA: TGTGCCAGCAGCTGGGGACTAGGCGAGTTCTTC; clone size: -; V gene: TRBV11-2; J gene: TRBJ2-1; D gene: TRBD2
CDR3 protein: CASLKGRSSYEQYF; CDR3 DNA: TGTGCCAGCTTAAAGGGCCGGTCCTCCTACGAGCAGTACTTC; clone size: -; V gene: TRBV10-3; J gene: TRBJ2-7; D gene: -
CDR3 protein: CAWSIGTANTGELFF; CDR3 DNA: TGTGCCTGGAGCATTGGGACTGCGAACACCGGGGAGCTGTTTTTT; clone size: -; V gene: TRBV30; J gene: TRBJ2-2; D gene: -
CDR3 protein: CASSPQGTGGSYEQYF; CDR3 DNA: TGTGCCAGCAGCCCTCAAGGGACAGGGGGCAGCTACGAGCAGTACTTC; clone size: -; V gene: TRBV7-9; J gene: TRBJ2-7; D gene: TRBD1
CDR3 protein: CASSLPRLAGRTGELFF; CDR3 DNA: TGTGCCAGCAGCTTACCTCGACTAGCGGGAAGAACCGGGGAGCTGTTTTTT; clone size: -; V gene: TRBV7-9; J gene: TRBJ2-2; D gene: TRBD2
CDR3 protein: CASSNPRAGAGDGYTF; CDR3 DNA: TGTGCCAGCAGTAATCCGAGGGCAGGGGCTGGGGATGGCTACACCTTC; clone size: -; V gene: TRBV9; J gene: TRBJ1-2; D gene: -
CDR3 protein: CASSQDAGRVSYEQYF; CDR3 DNA: TGTGCCAGCAGCCAAGACGCCGGGAGAGTGTCCTACGAGCAGTACTTC; clone size: -; V gene: TRBV4-2; J gene: TRBJ2-7; D gene: -
CDR3 protein: CATSTGGAPQHF; CDR3 DNA: TGTGCCACCAGCACAGGAGGAGCGCCCCAGCATTTT; clone size: -; V gene: TRBV15; J gene: TRBJ1-5; D gene: -
CDR3 protein: CASSIRERPHNEQFF; CDR3 DNA: TGTGCCAGTAGTATAAGGGAGCGGCCTCACAATGAGCAGTTCTTC; clone size: -; V gene: TRBV19; J gene: TRBJ2-1; D gene: -
CDR3 protein: CASSLTPGKDRGQETQYF; CDR3 DNA: TGTGCCAGCAGTTTAACGCCGGGGAAAGACAGGGGACAAGAGACCCAGTACTTC; clone size: -; V gene: TRBV27; J gene: TRBJ2-5; D gene: TRBD1
CDR3 protein: CASSMRGRVGKGGEQFF; CDR3 DNA: TGTGCCAGTAGTATGCGTGGGAGGGTTGGGAAAGGAGGTGAGCAGTTCTTC; clone size: -; V gene: TRBV19; J gene: TRBJ2-1; D gene: TRBD2
CDR3 protein: CASSLAELAGPHQETQYF; CDR3 DNA: TGCGCCAGCAGCTTGGCCGAACTAGCGGGGCCCCACCAAGAGACCCAGTACTTC; clone size: -; V gene: TRBV5-1; J gene: TRBJ2-5; D gene: TRBD2
CDR3 protein: CASSDRGLNNEQFF; CDR3 DNA: TGTGCCAGCAGTGACAGGGGGCTGAACAATGAGCAGTTCTTC; clone size: -; V gene: TRBV25-1; J gene: TRBJ2-1; D gene: TRBD1
CDR3 protein: CASSQGLEGQETQYF; CDR3 DNA: TGTGCCAGCAGCCAAGGACTCGAGGGGCAAGAGACCCAGTACTTC; clone size: -; V gene: TRBV4-2; J gene: TRBJ2-5; D gene: -
CDR3 protein: CASSEALEGSNTGELFF; CDR3 DNA: TGTGCCAGCAGTGAAGCGTTAGAGGGTTCGAACACCGGGGAGCTGTTTTTT; clone size: -; V gene: TRBV6-1; J gene: TRBJ2-2; D gene: -
CDR3 protein: CASSRRDFTRWETQYF; CDR3 DNA: TGTGCCAGCAGTCGGAGGGACTTCACCCGGTGGGAGACCCAGTACTTC; clone size: -; V gene: TRBV7-9; J gene: TRBJ2-5; D gene: -
CDR3 protein: CASSITGGNQPQHF; CDR3 DNA: TGTGCCAGCAGTATAACTGGGGGCAATCAGCCCCAGCATTTT; clone size: -; V gene: TRBV27; J gene: TRBJ1-5; D gene: -
CDR3 protein: CASSPPGQRIRNSPLHF; CDR3 DNA: TGTGCCAGCTCACCACCGGGACAACGCATCCGTAATTCACCCCTCCACTTT; clone size: -; V gene: TRBV18; J gene: TRBJ1-6; D gene: -
CDR3 protein: CASSVGAGARTGELFF; CDR3 DNA: TGTGCCAGCAGCGTAGGGGCGGGAGCTAGAACCGGGGAGCTGTTTTTT; clone size: -; V gene: TRBV9; J gene: TRBJ2-2; D gene: TRBD2
CDR3 protein: CASSLASPRPPPGGEQFF; CDR3 DNA: TGTGCCAGCAGCTTAGCCTCCCCCCGGCCGCCCCCCGGGGGTGAGCAGTTCTTC; clone size: -; V gene: TRBV7-8; J gene: TRBJ2-1; D gene: -
CDR3 protein: CSVPPLSGRVNEQFF; CDR3 DNA: TGCAGCGTGCCTCCCCTTAGCGGGAGGGTCAATGAGCAGTTCTTC; clone size: -; V gene: TRBV29-1; J gene: TRBJ2-1; D gene: TRBD2
CDR3 protein: CASSRLAGVGFVDTQYF; CDR3 DNA: TGTGCCAGCAGTCGACTAGCGGGAGTGGGATTTGTGGATACGCAGTATTTT; clone size: -; V gene: TRBV28; J gene: TRBJ2-3; D gene: TRBD2
CDR3 protein: CASSEADRGPDYGYTF; CDR3 DNA: TGTGCCAGCAGCGAAGCGGACAGGGGTCCTGACTATGGCTACACCTTC; clone size: -; V gene: TRBV2; J gene: TRBJ1-2; D gene: TRBD1
CDR3 protein: CASSPGVLAVETQYF; CDR3 DNA: TGTGCCAGCAGCCCGGGGGTACTAGCCGTAGAGACCCAGTACTTC; clone size: -; V gene: TRBV9; J gene: TRBJ2-5; D gene: -